This T cell receptor (beta chain) was obtained from a study of blood T cell repertoires in COVID-19. V was cut by 5 bases and J by 3 bases, with 18 bases left in between. The V gene's germline CDR1 is SGHKS and CDR2 YYEKEE (reference sequence). The length of the CDR3 is 15 residues. Original handling: Nucleated cell number was recorded as an estimate derived from reference gene primer amplification. This table comes from immunoSEQ multiplex PCR, and its TCRdb copy is limited to in-frame clones, with some not included. That table gives V, J and clone size, and the DNA gave D and trimming. Of fewer than 300,000 clones listed, roughly 84% are singletons.

This TCR was recovered from a young woman with acute or convalescent COVID-19. Sample: peripheral blood. The chain employs TRBV5-5 and TRBJ2-7; no reliable D call. The CDR3 DNA reads as TGTGCCAGCAGTATAGGAACAGACCCGTTCTACGAGCAGTACTTC. It is translated as CASSIGTDPFYEQYF. Drawing the rest from reference TRBV5-5 and TRBJ2-7, the complete variable domain is DAGVTQSPTHLIKTRGQQVTLRCSPISGHKSVSWYQQVLGQGPQFIFQYYEKEERGRGNFPDRFSARQFPNYSSELNVNALLLGDSALYLCASSIGTDPFYEQYFGPGTRLTVT.